The rows below give T cell receptor beta chains drawn from one sample of a study of blood T cell repertoires in COVID-19. TCRdb's table, derived via immunoSEQ multiplex PCR, lists solely in-frame clones and lacks some. Of just under 90,000 clones listed, 88% are singletons. Sequences were obtained from peripheral blood. These receptors all come from a woman older than 75 with acute or convalescent COVID-19. The CDR3 runs from the conserved cysteine through the conserved F or W. Fields, in order: J gene, clone size, V gene, D gene, CDR3 DNA, CDR3 protein. D genes are given only for firm matches. Where a row states a size, it is once, few, many or the class of an expanded clone; other rows omit it.

J gene: TRBJ2-3
clone size: NA
V gene: TRBV29-1
D gene: TRBD2
CDR3 DNA: TGCAGCGCCCCACCTCCTAGCGGGGCCACAGATACGCAGTATTTT
CDR3 protein: CSAPPPSGATDTQYF

J gene: TRBJ1-5
clone size: NA
V gene: TRBV28
D gene: NA
CDR3 DNA: TGTGCCAGCTTCGGGGGGGGGCAGCCCCAGCATTTT
CDR3 protein: CASFGGGQPQHF

J gene: TRBJ1-1
clone size: NA
V gene: TRBV30
D gene: NA
CDR3 DNA: TGTGCCTGGAGTGTATTTGGGAGCACTGAAGCTTTCTTT
CDR3 protein: CAWSVFGSTEAFF

J gene: TRBJ1-5
clone size: once
V gene: TRBV23-1
D gene: NA
CDR3 DNA: TGCGCCAGCAGTCAGGAGGGGCGTTTAGGTAGCAATCAGCCCCAGCATTTT
CDR3 protein: CASSQEGRLGSNQPQHF

J gene: TRBJ1-3
clone size: NA
V gene: TRBV29-1
D gene: NA
CDR3 DNA: TGCAGCGTCGGAACCGGGGCTGGAAACACCATATATTTT
CDR3 protein: CSVGTGAGNTIYF

J gene: TRBJ2-1
clone size: NA
V gene: TRBV5-1
D gene: TRBD1
CDR3 DNA: TGCGCCAGCAGCTTCGGGACAGTTTACAATGAGCAGTTCTTC
CDR3 protein: CASSFGTVYNEQFF

J gene: TRBJ2-7
clone size: NA
V gene: TRBV5-5
D gene: NA
CDR3 DNA: TGTGCCAGCAGGACCGACTACTACGAGCAGTACTTC
CDR3 protein: CASRTDYYEQYF

J gene: TRBJ1-1
clone size: once
V gene: TRBV7-2
D gene: NA
CDR3 DNA: TGTGCCAGCAGCTTAGGCCTAAGTGGCGGGGCTTTCTTT
CDR3 protein: CASSLGLSGGAFF

J gene: TRBJ2-7
clone size: NA
V gene: TRBV5-6
D gene: TRBD1
CDR3 DNA: TGTGCCAGCAGCTCAGACGGGACAGGGGGATCCGGCGAGCAGTACTTC
CDR3 protein: CASSSDGTGGSGEQYF

J gene: TRBJ2-1
clone size: few
V gene: TRBV7-2
D gene: TRBD2
CDR3 DNA: TGTGCCAGCAGCATCGGACTAGCTTGGAATGAGCAGTTCTTC
CDR3 protein: CASSIGLAWNEQFF

J gene: TRBJ2-3
clone size: NA
V gene: TRBV5-1
D gene: TRBD2
CDR3 DNA: TGCGCCAGCAGCTTGGAGGTTCGGGGGGTGGATACGCAGTATTTT
CDR3 protein: CASSLEVRGVDTQYF

J gene: TRBJ2-2
clone size: NA
V gene: TRBV19
D gene: TRBD2
CDR3 DNA: TGTGCCAGTAGTCGCGGACGTCGGGCTAGCGGGATCACGACCGGGGAGCTGTTTTTT
CDR3 protein: CASSRGRRASGITTGELFF

J gene: TRBJ1-5
clone size: NA
V gene: TRBV5-5
D gene: TRBD1
CDR3 DNA: TGTGCCAGCAGCCTCACGTCAGGGGGCCTCAATCAGCCCCAGCATTTT
CDR3 protein: CASSLTSGGLNQPQHF

J gene: TRBJ2-5
clone size: NA
V gene: TRBV4-2
D gene: TRBD2
CDR3 DNA: TGTGCCAGCAGCCAAGGTGATAGCGGGGGGGAGACCCAGTACTTC
CDR3 protein: CASSQGDSGGETQYF

J gene: TRBJ1-2
clone size: NA
V gene: TRBV28
D gene: TRBD1
CDR3 DNA: TGTGCCAGACGACAGGGTGATGGCTACACCTTC
CDR3 protein: CARRQGDGYTF

J gene: TRBJ2-2
clone size: NA
V gene: TRBV2
D gene: NA
CDR3 DNA: TGTGCCAGCAGTGTCAGGGGTAACACCGGGGAGCTGTTTTTT
CDR3 protein: CASSVRGNTGELFF